This T cell receptor beta chain was profiled in a study of blood T cells in healthy people across ages. A second PCR of about 6 to 11 cycles used a sample-barcoded 5' primer and a J-beta primer mix. TCRdb fed the 5' RACE reads into MiXCR, producing one record per CDR3 protein. The repertoire has almost 800,000 distinct CDR3 sequences, roughly 64% of them found once; the top ten carry approximately 21%. V lost 5 bases, J lost 0 bases, and 12 bases lay in between. Germline lookup yields CDR1 SGHTA and CDR2 FQGNSA. This CDR3 is built from 15 residues. The chain recombines TRBV7-2 with TRBJ2-3, with D perhaps matching TRBD1 (6 bases). The receptor was isolated from a man younger than 45 in good health. Sequencing was done on a sample of blood. CDR3 residues: CASSPRRGSTDTQYF. In DNA form, the CDR3 reads TGTGCCAGCAGCCCGCGTAGGGGGAGCACAGATACGCAGTATTTT.